What follows are 21 T cell receptor beta chains derived from one specimen sequenced in a study of PD-1 blockade in classical Hodgkin lymphoma. Regarding time point: newly diagnosed, previously untreated cHL patient sample. TCRdb's copy holds only in-frame clones and misses some; the assay was immunoSEQ multiplex PCR. The table has 17,000 or so clones, 84% seen once; the top ten hold 8% to 9%. Sequenced material: peripheral blood mononuclear cells (PBMCs). The source is a human donor with classical Hodgkin lymphoma.

The sample holds one count of this clone. The V gene is TRBV10-2, the J gene TRBJ2-3, with D perhaps matching TRBD1 (6 bases). The CDR3 is 13 amino acids. Germline loops: CDR1 WSHSY, CDR2 SAAADI. The V end was cut by 9 bases, the J end by 3 bases, with 13 bases between. The CDR3: CASHRDGTDTQYF. The DNA for the CDR3 is TGCGCCAGTCACAGGGACGGGACAGATACGCAGTATTTT.

This clone was counted between two and nine times. This rearrangement joins TRBV11-3 to TRBJ2-2, with no clear D. V gave up 5 bases and J gave up 6 bases, with 4 bases separating them. This CDR3 is built from 11 residues. Looked up from germline, CDR1 is SGHNT and CDR2 is YENEEA. The CDR3 here is CASSGAGELFF. DNA for the CDR3: TGTGCCAGCAGCGGAGCCGGGGAGCTGTTTTTT.

The chain joins TRBV6-1 to TRBJ2-5; 11 bases are shared with TRBD2. The CDR3 spans 15 residues. Trimming at V came to 4 bases and at J to 2 bases, leaving 3 bases not matched to a gene. In germline, CDR1 is MNHNS, CDR2 SASEGT. The CDR3 protein is CASSAGTSGQETQYF. The DNA for the CDR3 is TGTGCCAGCAGTGCCGGGACTAGCGGACAAGAGACCCAGTACTTC.

The genes are TRBV10-1 and TRBJ2-5, with D perhaps being TRBD1 or TRBD2 (5 bases each). The germline CDR1 and CDR2 sequences are WNHNN and SYGVQD (reference sequence). V lost 10 bases, J lost 4 bases, and 10 bases lay in between. This CDR3 is 11 amino acids long. The CDR3 DNA is TGCGCCACCCGGGACGGAGAGACCCAGTACTTC. It specifies CATRDGETQYF.

This clone came up a few times. The rearrangement links TRBV11-2 to TRBJ2-1; tentatively, D is TRBD1 or TRBD2 (6 bases each). Germline assignment: CDR1 SGHAT and CDR2 FQNNGV. V lost 4 bases and J lost 6, with 22 bases in between. The CDR3 has 17 residues. CDR3 residues: CASSSREGGWRGNEQFF. As DNA, the CDR3 is TGTGCCAGCAGCTCCCGCGAGGGGGGATGGCGGGGCAATGAGCAGTTCTTC.

About this clone itself: The same CDR3 can be traced to other DNA sequences in this sample. The J gene is TRBJ2-1, the V gene TRBV6-4; 9 bases map to TRBD1. V gave up 0 bases and J gave up 3 bases; unmatched junction bases: 0. The germline V gene encodes CDR1 MRHNA and CDR2 SNTAGT. The CDR3 sequence is 15 residues long. As DNA, the CDR3 is TGTGCCAGCAGTGACTCGACAGGGGGCTACAATGAGCAGTTCTTC. This gives the protein CASSDSTGGYNEQFF.

The chain employs TRBV28 and TRBJ2-2; D possibly corresponds to TRBD2 (5 bases). The CDR3 runs 15 residues. Trimming removed 5 bases from V and 0 bases from J, with 10 bases in between. Germline-derived CDR1 and CDR2 are MDHEN and SYDVKM. This chain's CDR3 is CASSPPGTNTGELFF. CDR3 nucleotide sequence: TGTGCCAGCAGTCCTCCGGGAACGAACACCGGGGAGCTGTTTTTT.

CDR3 sequence reads: CASSLNSGRASDTQYF. The CDR3 nucleotides read TGTGCCAGCAGCCTCAATAGCGGGAGGGCCTCAGATACGCAGTATTTT. The J gene is TRBJ2-3, the V gene TRBV7-9; 11 bases match TRBD2. Germline CDR1 SEHNR, CDR2 FQNEAQ (reference sequence). CDR3 size: 16 residues. V lost 5 bases and J lost 4; bases outside the gene matches: 8.

J is TRBJ1-1 and V is TRBV5-1, with a possible D match to TRBD1 (5 bases). This CDR3 region has 14 residues. The V gene lost 4 bases and the J gene lost 7 bases, with 17 bases spanning the gap. The germline CDR1 and CDR2 sequences are SGHRS and YFSETQ. This chain's CDR3 is CASSPLSRDGEAFF. CDR3 coding DNA: TGCGCCAGCAGCCCGCTTAGCCGGGACGGTGAAGCTTTCTTT.

The chain is built from TRBV25-1 and TRBJ1-4; the D is unclear. Trimming shortened V by 0 bases and J by 0 bases, and 8 bases separated the two germline ends. This CDR3 is built from 16 residues. Looked up from germline, CDR1 is MGHDK and CDR2 is SYGVNS. DNA of the CDR3: TGTGCCAGCAGTGAATATACGGGGACAACTAATGAAAAACTGTTTTTT. Its protein product is CASSEYTGTTNEKLFF.

This chain connects TRBV27 to TRBJ2-2, with 7 nucleotides matching TRBD2. With V trimmed by 5 bases and J by 6 bases, 15 bases remained unmatched. The CDR3 sequence is 17 residues long. Germline V gene data show CDR1 as MNHEY and CDR2 as SMNVEV (reference sequence). DNA for the CDR3: TGTGCCAGCAGTGTCGCGATTGGGCGGGAGATCCCCGGGGAGCTGTTTTTT. Protein product: CASSVAIGREIPGELFF.

The J gene is TRBJ1-2, the V gene TRBV19, with a possible D match to TRBD1 (6 bases). Trimming took off 4 bases at V and 4 bases at J, with 16 bases between the two ends. The CDR3 is made up of 15 amino acids. Per germline, CDR1 LNHDA and CDR2 SQIVND (reference sequence). The DNA for the CDR3 is TGTGCCAGTAGTACCGACAGGCCAACGGGCTATGGCTACACCTTC. It translates to CASSTDRPTGYGYTF.

The chain combines TRBV7-2 with TRBJ1-2, with D maybe TRBD1 (6 bases). V was shortened by 1 base and J by 7 bases, with 10 bases between the two germline ends. Germline CDR1 reads SGHTA; CDR2 reads FQGNSA. The CDR3 consists of 13 residues. The CDR3 sequence is CASSLGTAAGYTF. The CDR3 nucleotides are TGTGCCAGCAGCTTAGGGACAGCGGCTGGCTACACCTTC.

The chain carries TRBV5-8 and TRBJ2-7; D is unresolved. Germline V CDR1 and CDR2: SGHTS, YDEGEE. The CDR3 is made up of 12 amino acids. The V end was cut by 2 bases, the J end by 2 bases, with 5 bases between. CDR3 nucleotide sequence: TGTGCCAGCAGCTTTACTACCTACGAGCAGTACTTC. Translated: CASSFTTYEQYF.

A note on this clone: A read error is likely here: a far larger clone is one base away. This sequence joins TRBV2 and TRBJ2-1; 16 positions match TRBD2. Per germline, CDR1 SNHLY and CDR2 FYNNEI. The CDR3 is made up of 15 amino acids. V shed 6 bases and J 8 bases; nucleotides not matched to a gene: 4. The CDR3: CASRGTSGGVYEQFF. The CDR3 DNA follows: TGTGCCAGCAGGGGGACTAGCGGGGGGGTTTATGAGCAGTTCTTC.

The chain combines TRBV28 with TRBJ2-3; D assignment may be TRBD1 or TRBD2 (5 bases each). CDR1 is MDHEN, CDR2 SYDVKM, per germline. The CDR3 is made up of 15 amino acids. V dropped 6 bases and J dropped 2 bases, with 15 bases sitting between them. This CDR3 is CASRERGGSTDTQYF. The CDR3 nucleotides are TGTGCCAGCAGGGAACGGGGCGGTTCCACAGATACGCAGTATTTT.

In its sample, this clone was seen a few times. The chain combines TRBV5-1 with TRBJ2-2, with unresolved D. V was pared by 0 bases and J by 6 bases, with 3 bases between. The CDR3 is 12 amino acids. CDR1 is SGHRS and CDR2 is YFSETQ in the germline V gene. The CDR3 DNA is TGCGCCAGCAGCTTGGGTCCCGGGGAGCTGTTTTTT. As protein: CASSLGPGELFF. Filled out from reference TRBV5-1 and TRBJ2-2, the complete variable domain reads KAGVTQTPRYLIKTRGQQVTLSCSPISGHRSVSWYQQTPGQGLQFLFEYFSETQRNKGNFPGRFSGRQFSNSRSEMNVSTLELGDSALYLCASSLGPGELFFGEGSRLTVL.

The gene calls are TRBV7-9 and TRBJ2-5, with D possibly TRBD1 on 5 matching bases. Matching the DNA end better, TRBJ2-7 makes the J call doubtful. CDR3 length: 14 residues. In germline, CDR1 is SEHNR, CDR2 FQNEAQ (reference sequence). The CDR3 is CASSPRGSNYEQYF. CDR3 coding DNA: TGTGCCAGCAGCCCTAGGGGCAGCAACTACGAGCAGTACTTC.

The chain employs TRBV2 and TRBJ2-1, with TRBD2 matching 7 bases. Germline V gives CDR1 SNHLY, CDR2 FYNNEI. The V and J ends lost 7 bases and 2 bases, in that order; junction bases with no gene match: 5. There are 14 residues in the CDR3. The CDR3 DNA follows: TGTGCCAGCAAACCGGGAGGCACCTACAATGAGCAGTTCTTC. Residues: CASKPGGTYNEQFF.

This chain links TRBV5-4 with TRBJ2-3; D not resolved. Germline values: CDR1 SGHNT, CDR2 YYREEE (reference sequence). This CDR3 region has 13 residues. V was shortened by 0 bases and J by 11 bases, with 13 bases between the two germline ends. In DNA, the CDR3 is TGTGCCAGCAGCTTGGCCGCGACCCCGAAGCAGTATTTT. Translating gives CASSLAATPKQYF.

This chain links TRBV4-2 with TRBJ2-3; unclear D gene. Trimming removed 0 bases from V and 2 bases from J, with 6 bases in between. The CDR3 runs to 14 residues. The germline CDR1 and CDR2 sequences are LGHNA and YNFKEQ. The CDR3 region has the DNA TGTGCCAGCAGCCAAGAAGGAGTCACAGATACGCAGTATTTT. The encoded protein is CASSQEGVTDTQYF.